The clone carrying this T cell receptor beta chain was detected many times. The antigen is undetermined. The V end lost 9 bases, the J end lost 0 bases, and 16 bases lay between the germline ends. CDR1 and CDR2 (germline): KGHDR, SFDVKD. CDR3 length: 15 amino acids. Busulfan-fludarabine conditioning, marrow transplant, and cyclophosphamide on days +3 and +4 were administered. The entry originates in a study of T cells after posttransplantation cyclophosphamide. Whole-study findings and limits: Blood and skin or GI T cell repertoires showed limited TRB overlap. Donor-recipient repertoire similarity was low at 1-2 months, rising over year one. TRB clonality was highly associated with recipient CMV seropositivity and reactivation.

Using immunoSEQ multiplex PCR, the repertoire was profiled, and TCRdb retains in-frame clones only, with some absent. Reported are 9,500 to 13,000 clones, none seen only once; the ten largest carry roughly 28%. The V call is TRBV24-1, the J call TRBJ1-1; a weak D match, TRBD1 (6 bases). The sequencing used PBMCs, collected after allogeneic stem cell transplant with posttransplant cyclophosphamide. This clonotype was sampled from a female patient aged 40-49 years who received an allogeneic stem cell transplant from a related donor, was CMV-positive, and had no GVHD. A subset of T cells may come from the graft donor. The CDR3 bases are TGTGCCACCCCTCCGGGACAAAACATGAACACTGAAGCTTTCTTT. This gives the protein CATPPGQNMNTEAFF.